This T cell receptor (beta chain) was observed in a study of blood T cell repertoires in COVID-19. Study background: Sources were T cells, B-cell-depleted T cells, or PBMCs; the material itself was cDNA or gDNA.

This CDR3 has 16 amino acids. Germline V gives CDR1 SGHKS, CDR2 YYEKEE (reference sequence). The junction had 9 bases not matched to a gene; V was cut back by 3 bases and J by 2 bases. Original methodology: Quantification of nucleated cells was approximated via reference gene primer amplification. Some clones are missing from TCRdb's copy, which holds only in-frame ones; the method was immunoSEQ multiplex PCR. V and J calls and clone size are those listed in that table; D and trimming were worked out from the DNA. The top ten clones hold about 7% of a sample with 200,000 to 300,000 clones, roughly 87% of them seen once.

J is TRBJ2-3 and V is TRBV5-5; 7 bases agree with TRBD1. The clonotype was recovered from a man between 60 and 70 years old who had recovered from COVID-19. Sample: peripheral blood. The CDR3 sequence is CASSSTGTVNTDTQYF. The DNA for the CDR3 is TGTGCCAGCAGCTCAACCGGGACAGTGAACACAGATACGCAGTATTTT.